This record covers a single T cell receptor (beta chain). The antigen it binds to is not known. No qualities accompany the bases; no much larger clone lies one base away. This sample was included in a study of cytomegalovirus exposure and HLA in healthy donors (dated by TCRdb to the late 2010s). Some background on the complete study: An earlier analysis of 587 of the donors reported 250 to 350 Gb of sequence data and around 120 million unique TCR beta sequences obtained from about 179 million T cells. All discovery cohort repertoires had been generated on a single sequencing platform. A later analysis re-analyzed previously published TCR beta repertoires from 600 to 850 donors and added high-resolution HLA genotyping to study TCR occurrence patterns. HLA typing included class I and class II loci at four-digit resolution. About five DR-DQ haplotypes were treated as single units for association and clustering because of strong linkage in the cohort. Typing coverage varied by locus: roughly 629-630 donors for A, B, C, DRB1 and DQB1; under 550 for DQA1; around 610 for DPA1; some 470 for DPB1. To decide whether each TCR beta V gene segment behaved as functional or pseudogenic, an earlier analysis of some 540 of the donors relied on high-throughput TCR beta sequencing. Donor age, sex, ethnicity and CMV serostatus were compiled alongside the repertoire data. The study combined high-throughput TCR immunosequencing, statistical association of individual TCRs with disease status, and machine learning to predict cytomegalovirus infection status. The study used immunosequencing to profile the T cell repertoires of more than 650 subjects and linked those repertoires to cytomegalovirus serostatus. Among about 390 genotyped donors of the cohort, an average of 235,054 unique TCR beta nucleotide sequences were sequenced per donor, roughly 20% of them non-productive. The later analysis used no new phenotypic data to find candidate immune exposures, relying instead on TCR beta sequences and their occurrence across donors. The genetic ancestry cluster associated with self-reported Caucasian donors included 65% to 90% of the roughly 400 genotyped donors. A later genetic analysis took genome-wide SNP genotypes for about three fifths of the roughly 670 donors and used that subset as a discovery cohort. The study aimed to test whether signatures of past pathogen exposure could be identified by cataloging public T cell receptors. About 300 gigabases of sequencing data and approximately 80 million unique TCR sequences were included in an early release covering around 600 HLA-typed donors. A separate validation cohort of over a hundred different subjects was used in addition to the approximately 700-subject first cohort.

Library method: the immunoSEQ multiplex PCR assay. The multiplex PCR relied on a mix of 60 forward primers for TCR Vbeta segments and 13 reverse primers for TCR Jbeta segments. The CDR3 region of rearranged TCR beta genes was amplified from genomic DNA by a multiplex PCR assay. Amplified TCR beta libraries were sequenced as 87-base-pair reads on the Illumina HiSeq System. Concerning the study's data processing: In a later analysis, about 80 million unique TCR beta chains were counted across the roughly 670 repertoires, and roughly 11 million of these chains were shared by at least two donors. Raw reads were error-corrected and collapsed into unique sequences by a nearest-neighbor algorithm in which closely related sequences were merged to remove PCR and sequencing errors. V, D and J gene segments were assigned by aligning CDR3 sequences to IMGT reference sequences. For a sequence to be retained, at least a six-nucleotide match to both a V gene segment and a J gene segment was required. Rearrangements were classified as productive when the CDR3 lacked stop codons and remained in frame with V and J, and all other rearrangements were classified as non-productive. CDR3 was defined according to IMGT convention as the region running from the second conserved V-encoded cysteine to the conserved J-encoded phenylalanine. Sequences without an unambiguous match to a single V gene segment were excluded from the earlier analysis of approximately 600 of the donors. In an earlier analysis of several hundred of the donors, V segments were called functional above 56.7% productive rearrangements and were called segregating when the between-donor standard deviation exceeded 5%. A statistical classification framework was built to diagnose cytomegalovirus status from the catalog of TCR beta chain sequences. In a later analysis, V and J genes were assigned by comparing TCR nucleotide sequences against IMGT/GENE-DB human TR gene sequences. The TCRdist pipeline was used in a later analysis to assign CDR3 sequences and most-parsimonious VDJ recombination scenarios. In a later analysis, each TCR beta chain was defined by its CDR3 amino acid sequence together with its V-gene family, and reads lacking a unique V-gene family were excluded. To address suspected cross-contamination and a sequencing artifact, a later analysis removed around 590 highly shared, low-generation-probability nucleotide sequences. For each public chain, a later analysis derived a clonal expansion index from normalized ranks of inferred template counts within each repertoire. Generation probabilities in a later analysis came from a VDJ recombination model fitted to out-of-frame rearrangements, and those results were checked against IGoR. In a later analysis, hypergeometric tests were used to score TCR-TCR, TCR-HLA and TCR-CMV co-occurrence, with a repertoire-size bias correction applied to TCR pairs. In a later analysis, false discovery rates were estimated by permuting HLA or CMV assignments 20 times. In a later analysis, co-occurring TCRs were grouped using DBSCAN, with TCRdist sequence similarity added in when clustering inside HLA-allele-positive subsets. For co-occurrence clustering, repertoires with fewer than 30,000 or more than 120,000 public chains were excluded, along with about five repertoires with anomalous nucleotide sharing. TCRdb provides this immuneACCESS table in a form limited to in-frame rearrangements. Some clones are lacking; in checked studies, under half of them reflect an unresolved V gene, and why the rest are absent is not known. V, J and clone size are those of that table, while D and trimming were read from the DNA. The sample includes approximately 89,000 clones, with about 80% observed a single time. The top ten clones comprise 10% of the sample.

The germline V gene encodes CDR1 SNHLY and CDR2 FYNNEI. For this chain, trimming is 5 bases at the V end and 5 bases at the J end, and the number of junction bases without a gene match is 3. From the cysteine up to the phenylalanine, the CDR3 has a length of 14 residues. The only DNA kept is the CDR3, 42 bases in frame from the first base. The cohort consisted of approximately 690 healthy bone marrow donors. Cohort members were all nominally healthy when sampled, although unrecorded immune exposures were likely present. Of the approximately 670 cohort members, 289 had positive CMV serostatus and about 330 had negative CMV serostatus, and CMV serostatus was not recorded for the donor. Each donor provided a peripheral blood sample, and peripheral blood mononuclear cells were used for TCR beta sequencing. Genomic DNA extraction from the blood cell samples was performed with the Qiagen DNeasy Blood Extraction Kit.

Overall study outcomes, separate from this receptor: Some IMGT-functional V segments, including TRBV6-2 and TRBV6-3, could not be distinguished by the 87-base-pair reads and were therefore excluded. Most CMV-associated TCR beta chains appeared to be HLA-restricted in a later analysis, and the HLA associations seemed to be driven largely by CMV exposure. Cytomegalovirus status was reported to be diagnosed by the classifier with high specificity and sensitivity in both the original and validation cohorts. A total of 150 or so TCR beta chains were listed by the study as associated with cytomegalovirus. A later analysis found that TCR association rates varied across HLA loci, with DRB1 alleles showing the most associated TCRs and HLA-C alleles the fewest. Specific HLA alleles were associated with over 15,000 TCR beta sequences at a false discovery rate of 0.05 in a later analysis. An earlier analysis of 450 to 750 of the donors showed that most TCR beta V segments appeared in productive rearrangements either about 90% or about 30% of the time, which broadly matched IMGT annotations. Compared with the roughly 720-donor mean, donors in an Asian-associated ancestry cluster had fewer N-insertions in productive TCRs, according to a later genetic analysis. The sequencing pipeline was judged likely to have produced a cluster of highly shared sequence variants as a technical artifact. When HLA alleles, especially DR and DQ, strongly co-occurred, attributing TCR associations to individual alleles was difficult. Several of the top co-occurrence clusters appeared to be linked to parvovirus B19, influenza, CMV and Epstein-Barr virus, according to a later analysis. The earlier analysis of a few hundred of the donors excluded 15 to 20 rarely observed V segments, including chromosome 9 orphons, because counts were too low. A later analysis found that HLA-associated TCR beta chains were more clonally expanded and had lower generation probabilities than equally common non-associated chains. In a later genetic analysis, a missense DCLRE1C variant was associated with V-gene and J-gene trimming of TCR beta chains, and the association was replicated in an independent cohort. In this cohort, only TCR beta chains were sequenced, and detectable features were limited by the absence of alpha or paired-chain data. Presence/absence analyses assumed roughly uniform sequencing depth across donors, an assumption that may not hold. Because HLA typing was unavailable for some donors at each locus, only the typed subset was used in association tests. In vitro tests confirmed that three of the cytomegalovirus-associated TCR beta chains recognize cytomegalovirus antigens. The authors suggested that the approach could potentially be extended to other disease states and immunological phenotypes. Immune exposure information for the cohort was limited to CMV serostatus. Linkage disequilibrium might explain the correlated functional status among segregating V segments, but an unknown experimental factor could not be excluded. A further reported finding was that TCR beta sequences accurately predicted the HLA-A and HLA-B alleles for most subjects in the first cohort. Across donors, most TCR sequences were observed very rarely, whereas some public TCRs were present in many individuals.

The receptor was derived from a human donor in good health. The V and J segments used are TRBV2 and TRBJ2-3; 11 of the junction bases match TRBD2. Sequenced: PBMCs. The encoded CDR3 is CASSLGLAGDTQYF. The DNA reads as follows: TGTGCCAGCAGTCTTGGACTAGCGGGAGATACGCAGTATTTT.